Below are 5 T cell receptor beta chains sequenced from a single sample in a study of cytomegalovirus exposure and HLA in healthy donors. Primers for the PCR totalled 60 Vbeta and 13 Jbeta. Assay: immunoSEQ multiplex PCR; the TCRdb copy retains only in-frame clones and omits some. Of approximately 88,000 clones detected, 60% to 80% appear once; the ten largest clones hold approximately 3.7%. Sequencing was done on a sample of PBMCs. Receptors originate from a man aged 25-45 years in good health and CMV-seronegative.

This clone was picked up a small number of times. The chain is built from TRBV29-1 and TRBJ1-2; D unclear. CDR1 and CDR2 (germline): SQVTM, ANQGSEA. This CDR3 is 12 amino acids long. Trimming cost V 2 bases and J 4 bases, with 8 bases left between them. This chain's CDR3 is CSVESSLYGYTF. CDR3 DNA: TGCAGCGTTGAATCGAGTCTCTATGGCTACACCTTC.

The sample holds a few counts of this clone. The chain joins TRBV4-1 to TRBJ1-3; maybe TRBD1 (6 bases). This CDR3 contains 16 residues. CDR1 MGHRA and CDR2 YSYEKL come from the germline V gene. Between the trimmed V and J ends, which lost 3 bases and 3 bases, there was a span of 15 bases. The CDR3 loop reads CASSHLGGAIGNTIYF. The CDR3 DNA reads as TGCGCCAGCAGCCATCTCGGGGGGGCGATTGGAAACACCATATATTTT.

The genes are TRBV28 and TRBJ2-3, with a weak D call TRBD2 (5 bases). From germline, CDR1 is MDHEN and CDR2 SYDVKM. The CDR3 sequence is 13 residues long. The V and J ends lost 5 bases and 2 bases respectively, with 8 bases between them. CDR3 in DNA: TGTGCCAGCAGTAAGACTACCACAGATACGCAGTATTTT. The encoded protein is CASSKTTTDTQYF.

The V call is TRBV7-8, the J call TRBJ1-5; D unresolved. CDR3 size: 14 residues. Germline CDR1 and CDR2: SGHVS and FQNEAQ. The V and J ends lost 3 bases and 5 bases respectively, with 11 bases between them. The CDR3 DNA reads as TGTGCCAGCAGCTTGTCAGATTACGATCAGCCCCAGCATTTT. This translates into CASSLSDYDQPQHF.

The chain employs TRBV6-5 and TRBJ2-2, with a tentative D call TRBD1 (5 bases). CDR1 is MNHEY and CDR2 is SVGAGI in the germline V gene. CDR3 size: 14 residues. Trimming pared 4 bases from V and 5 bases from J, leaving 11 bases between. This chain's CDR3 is CASSLEGDTGELFF. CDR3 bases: TGTGCCAGCAGTTTAGAAGGGGATACCGGGGAGCTGTTTTTT.